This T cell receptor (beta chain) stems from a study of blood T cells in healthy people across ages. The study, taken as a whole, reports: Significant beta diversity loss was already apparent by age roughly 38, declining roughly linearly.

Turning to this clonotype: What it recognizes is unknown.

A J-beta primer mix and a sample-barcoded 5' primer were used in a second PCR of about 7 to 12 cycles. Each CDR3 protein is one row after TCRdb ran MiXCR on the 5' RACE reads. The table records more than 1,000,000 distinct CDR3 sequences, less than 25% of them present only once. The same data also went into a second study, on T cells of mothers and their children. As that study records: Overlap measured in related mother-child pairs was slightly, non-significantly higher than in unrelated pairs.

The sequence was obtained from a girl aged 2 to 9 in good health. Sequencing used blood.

The CDR3 DNA reads TGCAGCGTTGATGGGGGAACATTCGGGGCGGAGCAGTTCTTC. Its protein product is CSVDGGTFGAEQFF. The chain links TRBV29-1 to TRBJ2-1; D tentatively fits TRBD1 or TRBD2 (5 bases each). Looked up from germline, CDR1 is SQVTM and CDR2 is ANQGSEA. The CDR3 sequence is 14 residues long. The V end lost 3 bases, the J end lost 10 bases, and 19 bases lay between the germline ends.